Presented here are 18 T cell receptor beta chains from one specimen sequenced in a study of post-analysis software for immune sequencing data. General study results and limits: When patients were compared with controls, 4 or 5 TRBV segments were more frequent, TRBV5-6, TRBV5-1 and TRBV20-1 among them.

No cognate antigen is known for these TCRs. Libraries were made from TCR beta cDNA, and they carried unique molecular identifiers. TCRdb used MiXCR to reprocess the PCR reads, holding one entry per CDR3 protein. The data hold under 900,000 distinct CDR3 sequences, with roughly 50% observed a single time. Sequenced input: blood. Receptors originate from a girl aged 10-17 years with multiple sclerosis.

This chain joins TRBV10-3 and TRBJ2-3; 10 bases map to TRBD2. The germline V gene has CDR1 ENHRY and CDR2 SYGVKD. CDR3 length: 16 amino acids. The junction had 9 bases not matched to a gene; V was cut back by 3 bases and J by 6 bases. CDR3 region: CAISDQPSGGWDTQYF. CDR3 DNA: TGTGCCATCAGTGACCAACCTAGCGGGGGCTGGGATACGCAGTATTTT.

This clonotype was observed a single time. The chain uses TRBV7-9 and TRBJ1-1; D call uncertain. This CDR3 comprises 14 residues. CDR1 is SEHNR and CDR2 is FQNEAQ in the germline V gene (reference sequence). Trimming removed 5 bases at V and 1 base at J, with 11 bases between. This CDR3 is CASSVSGENTEAFF. CDR3 sequence (DNA): TGTGCCAGCAGCGTCTCTGGGGAGAACACTGAAGCTTTCTTT.

This clonotype has more than one count but fewer than ten. V is TRBV2 and J is TRBJ2-4; tentatively, D is TRBD1 (6 bases). The V gene lost 8 bases and the J gene lost 13 bases, with 24 bases spanning the gap. Per the germline V gene, CDR1 is SNHLY and CDR2 is FYNNEI. The CDR3 consists of 14 residues. The DNA for the CDR3 is TGTGCCAGCCAAAGGGGGTCGAGCGTTAGCGTGCAGTACTTC. It yields the protein CASQRGSSVSVQYF.

CDR3 amino acids: CASSLGLDGGYTF. CDR3 DNA sequence: TGTGCCAGCAGCTTAGGACTTGACGGTGGCTACACCTTC. V gene TRBV7-9 combines with J gene TRBJ1-2, with D unresolved. Germline V gene sequence: CDR1 SEHNR, CDR2 FQNEAQ (reference sequence). The CDR3 consists of 13 residues. Between the trimmed V and J ends, which lost 1 base and 7 bases, there was a span of 10 bases.

The V and J genes are TRBV7-9 and TRBJ1-1; D call uncertain. This CDR3 contains 14 residues. Germline values: CDR1 SEHNR, CDR2 FQNEAQ (reference sequence). V was trimmed by 2 bases and J by 1 base, leaving 8 bases between them. The CDR3 protein is CASSLHGKNTEAFF. For the CDR3, the DNA is TGTGCCAGCAGCTTACACGGGAAGAACACTGAAGCTTTCTTT.

The J gene is TRBJ2-7, the V gene TRBV18, with D possibly being TRBD2 (5 bases). Trimming removed 3 bases at V and 6 bases at J, with 9 bases between. Germline CDR1 KGHSH, CDR2 LQKENI. This CDR3 has 12 residues. The CDR3 reads CASSPDGGEQYF. DNA for the CDR3: TGTGCCAGCTCACCGGATGGAGGCGAGCAGTACTTC.

The CDR3 here is CASSFGGSWSFHRYF. CDR3 DNA: TGTGCCAGCAGTTTTGGGGGGAGTTGGTCTTTTCACCGGTATTTT. V usage is TRBV28 and J usage is TRBJ2-3; possible D gene TRBD2, 6 bases. Germline V gives CDR1 MDHEN, CDR2 SYDVKM. CDR3 size: 15 residues. V was trimmed by 3 bases and J by 14 bases, leaving 24 bases between them.

This rearrangement joins TRBV5-6 to TRBJ2-1; 8 nucleotides agree with TRBD1. The J segment lost 6 bases and the V segment lost 0 bases, leaving 5 bases of the junction unmatched. Germline CDR1 reads SGHDT; CDR2 reads YYEEEE. This CDR3 has 15 amino acids. CDR3 protein: CASSLGTGKTNEQFF. In nucleotides, the CDR3 is TGTGCCAGCAGCTTGGGGACAGGGAAAACCAATGAGCAGTTCTTC. The full variable domain, completed using reference TRBV5-6 and TRBJ2-1, is DAGVTQSPTHLIKTRGQQVTLRCSPKSGHDTVSWYQQALGQGPQFIFQYYEEEERQRGNFPDRFSGHQFPNYSSELNVNALLLGDSALYLCASSLGTGKTNEQFFGPGTRLTVL.

Only one count was recorded for this clonotype. V is TRBV29-1 and J is TRBJ2-7; weak D call: TRBD1 (5 bases). The ends were cut back, 4 bases at V and 2 bases at J, with 15 bases in the middle. The V gene's germline CDR1 is SQVTM and CDR2 ANQGSEA. The CDR3 has 14 amino acids. The CDR3 protein is CSVAPRGWTYEQYF. CDR3 nucleotides: TGCAGCGTTGCCCCAAGGGGTTGGACCTACGAGCAGTACTTC.

The chain has TRBV3-1 and TRBJ2-1, with TRBD2 matching 7 bases. Losses at the gene ends were 2 bases for V and 3 bases for J; bases not matched to a gene: 4. This CDR3 comprises 15 residues. Looked up from germline, CDR1 is LGHDT and CDR2 is YNNKEL (reference sequence). CDR3 nucleotides: TGTGCCAGCAGCCAACCGGCGGGGGTCTACAATGAGCAGTTCTTC. It translates to CASSQPAGVYNEQFF.

This clonotype has more than one count but fewer than ten. J is TRBJ2-3 and V is TRBV15, with D perhaps matching TRBD1 (6 bases). Germline-derived CDR1 and CDR2 are LNHNV and YYDKDF (reference sequence). Trimming removed 5 bases from V and 6 bases from J, with 12 bases in between. The CDR3 has 13 amino acids. CDR3 protein: CATSPRGVDTQYF. In DNA, the CDR3 is TGTGCCACCAGCCCCAGGGGCGTCGATACGCAGTATTTT. The whole variable domain, remainder taken from reference TRBV15 and TRBJ2-3, is DAMVIQNPRYQVTQFGKPVTLSCSQTLNHNVMYWYQQKSSQAPKLLFHYYDKDFNNEADTPDNFQSRRPNTSFCFLDIRSPGLGDTAMYLCATSPRGVDTQYFGPGTRLTVL.

This chain joins TRBV10-3 and TRBJ2-3; TRBD2 matches 8 bases. Germline-derived CDR1 and CDR2 are ENHRY and SYGVKD. Germline trimming cut 4 bases from V and 5 bases from J; bases unmatched to any gene: 5. The CDR3 runs to 14 residues. The CDR3 DNA reads as TGTGCCATCAGTGGCCAGCGGGGGAGAGATACGCAGTATTTT. The encoded protein is CAISGQRGRDTQYF.

The chain couples TRBV12-3 or TRBV12-4 to TRBJ1-1, with D tentatively TRBD1 (5 bases). V lost 6 bases, J lost 2 bases, and 22 bases lay in between. The CDR3 consists of 17 residues. In nucleotides, the CDR3 is TGTGCCAGCAGGCGTAGAGGGACGACTCCACTTAACACTGAAGCTTTCTTT. Protein sequence: CASRRRGTTPLNTEAFF.

The V call is TRBV7-6, the J call TRBJ2-4; no clear D gene. The V gene's germline CDR1 is SGHVS and CDR2 FNYEAQ. CDR3 length equals 14 residues. Trimming took 5 bases from V and 6 from J, leaving 14 bases between them. The CDR3 DNA reads TGTGCCAGCAGCCCCTCAACGGGTGGAAACATTCAGTACTTC. The encoded protein is CASSPSTGGNIQYF.

This chain joins TRBV12-3 or TRBV12-4 and TRBJ2-7, with a possible D match to TRBD1 (6 bases). With 6 bases removed from V and 0 bases from J, the gap between germline ends came to 21 bases. The length of the CDR3 is 17 residues. In DNA, the CDR3 is TGTGCCAGCAGCCCAAATCCCGGGACACATCTCTCCTACGAGCAGTACTTC. Its translation is CASSPNPGTHLSYEQYF.

This chain joins TRBV5-6 and TRBJ2-1, with D maybe TRBD1 (6 bases). The CDR3 sequence is 17 residues long. V gave up 4 bases and J gave up 3 bases, with 20 bases separating them. Germline assignment: CDR1 SGHDT and CDR2 YYEEEE. The CDR3 here is CASSLRGHSRNYNEQFF. The CDR3, as DNA: TGTGCCAGCAGCCTCAGGGGTCATTCGCGGAACTACAATGAGCAGTTCTTC.

In its sample, this clonotype was seen many times. The rearrangement joins TRBV12-3 or TRBV12-4 to TRBJ2-4; 9 nucleotides agree with TRBD1. This CDR3 is 15 amino acids long. V shed 3 bases, J shed 8 bases, and the junction held 8 bases outside the gene matches. The CDR3 nucleotides are TGTGCCAGCAGTTTTGGGGACAGGGCGCACGACATTCAGTACTTC. This codes for CASSFGDRAHDIQYF.

The chain has TRBV6-1 and TRBJ2-1; D unclear. V lost 4 bases and J 1 base, leaving 11 bases between the germline ends. This CDR3 comprises 15 residues. Germline V gives CDR1 MNHNS, CDR2 SASEGT. CDR3 residues: CASSGESQSYNEQFF. For the CDR3, the DNA is TGTGCCAGCAGTGGCGAAAGCCAATCCTACAATGAGCAGTTCTTC.